This T cell receptor (beta chain) was sequenced during a study of CD8+ T cells in alopecia areata (dated by TCRdb to the late 2010s). Looking at the study overall: To study T cell clonal expansion in alopecia areata, the researchers applied high-throughput TCRbeta sequencing to both the C3H/HeJ mouse model and human patients. On the human side, TCRbeta sequencing was run on scalp tissue and on sorted CD4+ and CD8+ peripheral blood T cells from healthy controls and from alopecia areata patients with either patchy or totalis/universalis disease. Clonality in the scalp was compared among normal scalp (n=4), patchy alopecia areata scalp (n=8), and alopecia totalis/universalis scalp (n=8). RNA came from the PAXgene miRNA kit for fixed scalp, the miRNeasy kit for PBMCs, and the RNeasy kit for mouse skin. Amplification of TCRbeta CDR3 regions was done by immunoSEQ multiplex PCR using 35 Vbeta forward primers and 13 Jbeta reverse primers.

The germline V gene (reference sequence) yields SEHNR for CDR1 and FQNEAQ for CDR2. Trimming leaves V shorter by 5 bases and J shorter by 4 bases, with the junction holding 4 bases beyond the gene matches. There are 14 amino acids in the CDR3, from cysteine to phenylalanine inclusive. Only the CDR3 DNA stays, 42 bases, in frame from base 1. For this clone: It lacks a known antigen. No base-level quality is on record; no much larger clone is a single base apart.

Receptor amplification or capture employed the immunoSEQ multiplex PCR assay. To provide template for TCR sequencing, every sample had RNA extracted and reverse transcribed into cDNA. First-strand cDNA was synthesized with SuperScript III using a 2:1 mix of oligo-dT and random hexamers. Amplification bias was assessed with a synthetic immune receptor repertoire, and residual bias was removed computationally. The authors processed their data as follows. Raw reads were preprocessed to remove errors, and CDR3 was defined according to IMGT conventions as the region from the conserved cysteine to phenylalanine. Clonality was calculated as 1 minus Shannon entropy normalized by log2 of the number of productive unique TCRs. Whether scalp clones were CD4 or CD8 was inferred by matching scalp TCRbeta sequences against CD4 and CD8 repertoires sorted from blood. This immuneACCESS table, as held by TCRdb, lists in-frame sequences with V and J called but not all clones. Of the missing ones, under half trace to an unresolved V gene in checked studies; the others have no known cause. V, J and clone size are taken as reported in that table, and D and trimming were inferred from the DNA itself. This sample comprises under 150,000 clones, roughly 50% of them detected only once. About 10% of the sample comes from the top ten.

Peripheral blood and lesional scalp punch biopsies were obtained from patients with alopecia areata. PBMCs were isolated by density centrifugation and stained for CD3, CD4 and CD8, and CD4+ and CD8+ T cells were sorted on a FACSAria. Untreated alopecia areata patients were recruited as part of a multicenter biomarker study. In a handful of patients from the biomarker study, blood CD8+ T cells were sorted further into NKG2D-low and NKG2D-high fractions. Overall study results and their limits: TCR sequences shared between patients were less clear than in mice, possibly partly because of HLA diversity in the patient population. Scalp TCR repertoire analysis is complicated because resident alphabeta T cells in normal human skin are also sequenced, whereas mouse skin is dominated by gammadelta T cells. Compared with normal scalp, lesional scalp, particularly in alopecia totalis/universalis, had higher clonality and more expanded CD8+ clones, which suggests antigenic drive.

The sequence links TRBV7-9 to TRBJ2-3; a stretch of 9 junction bases matches TRBD1. The clonotype originates from a human donor with alopecia areata. The sequenced sample consisted of NKG2D-low CD8+ T cells sorted from blood. The cell subset or site label on this specimen signifies: sorted CD8+ NKG2D-low blood T cells. The CDR3 protein sequence reads: CASSRDRESDTQYF. The DNA reads as follows: TGTGCCAGCAGCCGGGACAGGGAATCAGATACGCAGTATTTT.